The rows below give T cell receptor beta chains drawn from one sample of a study of cytomegalovirus exposure and HLA in healthy donors. Measured with immunoSEQ multiplex PCR; TCRdb has only the in-frame clones, and not every one. The table shows fewer than 200,000 clones, with about four fifths occurring only once. Specimen: PBMCs. These TCRs come from a woman younger than 35 in good health and CMV-seronegative. Both conserved end residues are part of each CDR3. The order of the fields is CDR3 DNA, CDR3 protein, V gene, J gene, D gene, clone size. A D gene is named only where the DNA matches it firmly. Only some rows state a clone size, as once, few, many or a class for expanded clones.

TGTGCCAGCAGCCCTGACTCCGTGTCGGAGACCCAGTACTTC	CASSPDSVSETQYF	TRBV5-4	TRBJ2-5	-	-
TGTGCCAGCAGTCCGGGAGATGGGTCAGATACGCAGTATTTT	CASSPGDGSDTQYF	TRBV6-5	TRBJ2-3	-	few
TGTGCCAGCAGCTGGAAAATTGATTGGGAGGGCAAGAACACTGAAGCTTTCTTT	CASSWKIDWEGKNTEAFF	TRBV7-6	TRBJ1-1	-	-
TGCGCCAGCAGCCAATTACCCCCCGGATCCGGGACAGGGAAGAACGAGCAGTACTTC	CASSQLPPGSGTGKNEQYF	TRBV4-3	TRBJ2-7	TRBD1	-
TGTGCCAGCAGTCCCCGGACAGGCCAGGACACCATATATTTT	CASSPRTGQDTIYF	TRBV28	TRBJ1-3	TRBD1	-
TGCGCCAGCAGCCAAGACAGGGGCAATCAGCCCCAGCATTTT	CASSQDRGNQPQHF	TRBV4-1	TRBJ1-5	-	-
TGTGCCTGGGGGAGGGACTATAATTCACCCCTCCACTTT	CAWGRDYNSPLHF	TRBV30	TRBJ1-6	-	few
TGCACCAGCAGCCAAGATGCAGGGGGCTGTATCGTGAATCAGCCCCAGCATTTT	CTSSQDAGGCIVNQPQHF	TRBV1	TRBJ1-5	-	-
TGCAGCGTTGTTCATCCGCTAGCGGGAGGACGGGTTTTGAATGAGCAGTTCTTC	CSVVHPLAGGRVLNEQFF	TRBV29-1	TRBJ2-1	TRBD2	-
TGTGCCAGCAGCTCACCACTCTGGCGGGGGTACGAGCAGTACTTC	CASSSPLWRGYEQYF	TRBV7-9	TRBJ2-7	TRBD2	few
TGTGCCAGCAGCTCACCACGACAGGGGAGGGCCACAGATACGCAGTATTTT	CASSSPRQGRATDTQYF	TRBV7-9	TRBJ2-3	-	-
TGCGCCAGCAGCTTCGAGGGGGTGAACACTGAAGCTTTCTTT	CASSFEGVNTEAFF	TRBV5-1	TRBJ1-1	-	-
TGTGCCAGCAGTGGCAGACTAGCGGGAGAGACCCAGTACTTC	CASSGRLAGETQYF	TRBV6-1	TRBJ2-5	TRBD2	-
TGCGCCAGCAGCCTCTATTCCGGGACACGGACCCCCCAGTATTTT	CASSLYSGTRTPQYF	TRBV4-1	TRBJ2-3	-	-
TGTGCCAGCAGCGGGAGGGCTGGGGACAATGAGCAGTTCTTC	CASSGRAGDNEQFF	TRBV13	TRBJ2-1	TRBD2	-
TGTTCCAGCAGCTTATTAATTTTTGCAGGGGAGACGCATCAGCCCCAGCATTTT	CSSSLLIFAGETHQPQHF	TRBV7-9	TRBJ1-5	-	-
TGTGCCAGCAGTTTGTTTTCGGGCAGGGGGCCAGGTGGCTACACCTTC	CASSLFSGRGPGGYTF	TRBV28	TRBJ1-2	TRBD1	-
TGTGCCAGCAGTTCCCTCGGTCAGCTGAGGGAGCAGTACTTC	CASSSLGQLREQYF	TRBV6-1	TRBJ2-7	-	-
TGTGCCAGCAGTTACGACCTCGCACAGGGAGGGGCTTTCTTT	CASSYDLAQGGAFF	TRBV6-7	TRBJ1-1	-	-
TGCAGCGCAATGACGGGGGGGTATGGCTACACCTTC	CSAMTGGYGYTF	TRBV29-1	TRBJ1-2	-	few
TGTGCCAGCATCCTCCTGACAGGGACAAGTTCACCCCTCCACTTT	CASILLTGTSSPLHF	TRBV6-1	TRBJ1-6	TRBD1	few
TGTGCCAGCAGCTTACGACAGGGCCCTCCCTACGAGCAGTACTTC	CASSLRQGPPYEQYF	TRBV7-8	TRBJ2-7	TRBD1	-
TGTGCCAGCAGCGGGGGAAACTCTGGAAACACCATATATTTT	CASSGGNSGNTIYF	TRBV2	TRBJ1-3	-	-
TGTGCCAGCGGCCGAGGGACAGGAGTATCCGAGCAGTACTTC	CASGRGTGVSEQYF	TRBV7-9	TRBJ2-7	TRBD1	-